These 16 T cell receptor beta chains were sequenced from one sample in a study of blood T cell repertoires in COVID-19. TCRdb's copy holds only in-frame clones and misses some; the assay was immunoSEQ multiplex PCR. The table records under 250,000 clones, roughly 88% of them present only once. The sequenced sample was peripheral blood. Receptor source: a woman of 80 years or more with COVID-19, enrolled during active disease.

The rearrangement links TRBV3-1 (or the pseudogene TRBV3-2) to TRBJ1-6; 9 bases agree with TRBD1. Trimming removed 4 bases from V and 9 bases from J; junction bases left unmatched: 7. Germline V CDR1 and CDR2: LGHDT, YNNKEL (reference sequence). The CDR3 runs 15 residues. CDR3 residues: CASSRSGQGSSPLHF. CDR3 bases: TGTGCCAGCAGCCGCTCGGGACAGGGAAGTTCACCCCTCCACTTT.

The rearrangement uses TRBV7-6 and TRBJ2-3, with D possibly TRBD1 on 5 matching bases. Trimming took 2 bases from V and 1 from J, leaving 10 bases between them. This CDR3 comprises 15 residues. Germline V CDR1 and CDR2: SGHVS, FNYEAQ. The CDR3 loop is CASSLWGRGTDTQYF. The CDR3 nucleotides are TGTGCCAGCAGCTTATGGGGCCGCGGCACAGATACGCAGTATTTT.

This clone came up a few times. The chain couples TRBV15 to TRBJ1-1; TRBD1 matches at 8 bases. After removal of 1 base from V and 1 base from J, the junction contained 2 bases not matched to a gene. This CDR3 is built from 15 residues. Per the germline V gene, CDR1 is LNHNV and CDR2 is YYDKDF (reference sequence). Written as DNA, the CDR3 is TGTGCCACCAGCAGAGCGACAGGGGCGAACACTGAAGCTTTCTTT. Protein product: CATSRATGANTEAFF.

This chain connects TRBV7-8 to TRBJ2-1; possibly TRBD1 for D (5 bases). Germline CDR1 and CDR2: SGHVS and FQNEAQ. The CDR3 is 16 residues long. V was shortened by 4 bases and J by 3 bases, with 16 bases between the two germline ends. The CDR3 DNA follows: TGTGCCAGCAGCTCCATCCCAGCAGGGATCTACAATGAGCAGTTCTTC. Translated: CASSSIPAGIYNEQFF.

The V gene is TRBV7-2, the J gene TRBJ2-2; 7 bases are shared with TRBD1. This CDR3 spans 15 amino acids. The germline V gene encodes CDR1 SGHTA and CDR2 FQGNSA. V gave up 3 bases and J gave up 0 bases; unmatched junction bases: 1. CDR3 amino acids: CASSFQGANTGELFF. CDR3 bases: TGTGCCAGCAGCTTCCAGGGGGCGAACACCGGGGAGCTGTTTTTT.

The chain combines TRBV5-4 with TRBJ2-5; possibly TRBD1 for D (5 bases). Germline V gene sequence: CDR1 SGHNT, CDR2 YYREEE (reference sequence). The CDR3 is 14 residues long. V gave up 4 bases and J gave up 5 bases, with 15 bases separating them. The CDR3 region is CASSPRVSLETQYF. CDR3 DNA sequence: TGTGCCAGCAGCCCCAGGGTATCCCTGGAGACCCAGTACTTC.

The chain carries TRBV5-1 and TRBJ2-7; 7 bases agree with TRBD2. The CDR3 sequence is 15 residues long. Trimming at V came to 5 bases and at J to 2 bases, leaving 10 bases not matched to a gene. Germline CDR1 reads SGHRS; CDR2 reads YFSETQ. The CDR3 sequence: CASRTRPGGPYEQYF. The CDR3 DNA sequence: TGCGCCAGCAGGACCCGACCGGGGGGACCCTACGAGCAGTACTTC.

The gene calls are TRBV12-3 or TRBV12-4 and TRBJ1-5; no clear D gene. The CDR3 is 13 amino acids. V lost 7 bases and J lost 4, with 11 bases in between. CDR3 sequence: CASTAYGNQPQHF. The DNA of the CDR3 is TGTGCCAGCACGGCTTACGGGAATCAGCCCCAGCATTTT.

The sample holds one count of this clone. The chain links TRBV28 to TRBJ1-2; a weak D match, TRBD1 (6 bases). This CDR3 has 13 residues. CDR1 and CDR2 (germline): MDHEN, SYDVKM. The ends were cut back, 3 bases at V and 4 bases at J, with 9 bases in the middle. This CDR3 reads CASSFGQIYGYTF. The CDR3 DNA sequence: TGTGCCAGCAGTTTTGGACAGATCTATGGCTACACCTTC.

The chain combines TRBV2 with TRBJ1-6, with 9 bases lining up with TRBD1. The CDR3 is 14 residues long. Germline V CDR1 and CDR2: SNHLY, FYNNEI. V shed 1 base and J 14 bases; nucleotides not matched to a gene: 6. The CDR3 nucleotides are TGTGCCAGCAGTGAAGGGACAGGGGTCTTAACCCTCCACTTT. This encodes CASSEGTGVLTLHF.

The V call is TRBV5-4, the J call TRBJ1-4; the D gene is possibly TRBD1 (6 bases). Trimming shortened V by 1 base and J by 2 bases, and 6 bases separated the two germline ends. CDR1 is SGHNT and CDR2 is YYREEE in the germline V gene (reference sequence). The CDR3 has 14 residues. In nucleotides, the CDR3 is TGTGCCAGCAGCTTGCAGGGGACTAATGAAAAACTGTTTTTT. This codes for CASSLQGTNEKLFF.

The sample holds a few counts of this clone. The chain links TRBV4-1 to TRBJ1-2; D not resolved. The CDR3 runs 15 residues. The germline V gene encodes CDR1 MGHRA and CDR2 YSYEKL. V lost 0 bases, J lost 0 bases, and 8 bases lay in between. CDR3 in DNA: TGCGCCAGCAGCCAAGATCGGGGAGCTAACTATGGCTACACCTTC. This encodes CASSQDRGANYGYTF.

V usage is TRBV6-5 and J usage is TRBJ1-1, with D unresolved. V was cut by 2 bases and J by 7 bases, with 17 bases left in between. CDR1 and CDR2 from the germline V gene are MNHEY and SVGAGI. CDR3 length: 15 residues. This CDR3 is CASSYRRGGGHEAFF. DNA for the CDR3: TGTGCCAGCAGTTACAGGCGCGGAGGAGGGCATGAAGCTTTCTTT.

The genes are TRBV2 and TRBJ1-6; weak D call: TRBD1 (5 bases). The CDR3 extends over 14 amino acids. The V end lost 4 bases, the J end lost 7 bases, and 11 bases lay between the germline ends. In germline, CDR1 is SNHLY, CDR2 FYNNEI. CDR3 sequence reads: CASSAGRVNSPLHF. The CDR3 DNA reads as TGTGCCAGCAGTGCGGGCAGGGTGAATTCACCCCTCCACTTT.

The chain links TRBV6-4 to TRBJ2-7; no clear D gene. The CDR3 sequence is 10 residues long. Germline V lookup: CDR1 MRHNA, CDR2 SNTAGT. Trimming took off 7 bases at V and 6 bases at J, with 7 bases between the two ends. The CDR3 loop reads CASTLTEQYF. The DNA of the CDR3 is TGTGCCAGCACCCTAACCGAGCAGTACTTC.

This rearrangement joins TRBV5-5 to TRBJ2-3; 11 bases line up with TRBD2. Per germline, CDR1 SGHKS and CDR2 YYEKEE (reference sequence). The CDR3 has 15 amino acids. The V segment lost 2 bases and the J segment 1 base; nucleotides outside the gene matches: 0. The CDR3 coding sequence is TGTGCCAGCAGCTTACTAGCGGGGGGCACAGATACGCAGTATTTT. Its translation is CASSLLAGGTDTQYF. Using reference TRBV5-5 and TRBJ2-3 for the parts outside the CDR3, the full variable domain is DAGVTQSPTHLIKTRGQQVTLRCSPISGHKSVSWYQQVLGQGPQFIFQYYEKEERGRGNFPDRFSARQFPNYSSELNVNALLLGDSALYLCASSLLAGGTDTQYFGPGTRLTVL.